This TCR beta chain emerged from a study of shared clonotypes between healthy human individuals (dated by TCRdb to 2019 to 2021). As for the study more broadly: A couple of women and three men aged 18 to 49 years were included in the cohort. Per donor, three plates each were used for CD4 naive and CD4 memory, two for CD8 naive, and one for CD8 memory. Leukapheresis yielded between about 0.9 and 8.9 billion PBMCs per donor. To increase sequencing depth and limit assay-specific biases, TCR repertoire library preparation and sequencing were carried out by different laboratories using diverse techniques. The study deeply sequenced blood TCR repertoires of five healthy adults to estimate repertoire size and the extent of clonotype sharing between individuals.

What the authors observed across the whole study: Sampling was limited to blood, and TCR repertoires in tissue likely differ from TCR repertoires in blood. When several donors were compared, the shared fraction of clonotypes was 5% to 6.5% for naive CD4, over 3% for naive CD8, 2.3% for memory CD4, and approximately 0.4% for memory CD8. Larger estimated clonotype richness was generally found for naive subsets than for memory subsets. Because the study included only a small number of donors, the genetic and exposure-history diversity represented was limited. Pairwise subsampling led to the expectation that sequencing depth would affect the degree of clonotype sharing among donors. Clonotypes shared by all four sorted-subset donors showed higher generation probabilities than non-shared clonotypes. Incomplete sequencing was indicated by rarefaction of sorted-subset datasets, despite the large sequencing depth.

To note about this clone: There is no known antigen for this receptor. The record has no base qualities; no much larger clone is one base away. Other DNA sequences in this sample translate to the same CDR3.

Using the deep immunoSEQ assay, multiplex PCR amplified TCR CDR3 regions from genomic DNA. For each cell subset, the extracted genomic DNA was distributed evenly across all wells of several immunoSEQ 96-well plates, and each plate served as one replicate. For sorted subsets, around 200 ng genomic DNA, equal to approximately 30,000 T cell genomes, was loaded into each replicate PCR. Purified libraries were quantified with a Qubit 3.0 fluorometer, sized on a Bioanalyzer 2100, and re-quantified with the KAPA Library Quantification kit. Every immunoSEQ 96-well plate was sequenced on a dedicated single-read 150-cycle Illumina NextSeq 550 flow cell. The source study handled its data this way. The immunoSEQ output contained only junctional sequences without quality scores, so filtering could not match that applied to full-length reads. To assign V/J genes and CDR3, sequences were annotated using PyIR, a Python wrapper for IgBLAST v1.9, with IMGT germline references. Reads with weak V/J assignments (E-value above 1e-6), missing CDR3, stop codons, out-of-frame junctions, or ambiguous translated residues were removed. V3J clonotypes were defined as sequences sharing an identical inferred V gene, J gene, and CDR3 amino acid sequence. The percentage overlap between two repertoires was calculated by dividing the number of shared unique clonotypes by the size of the smaller repertoire. RTK rarefaction, the Chao1 estimator, and Recon v2.1 estimates of unobserved clonotypes were used to assess repertoire richness. For all TCRbeta clonotypes obtained by the gDNA method from a few donors, generation probabilities were computed with OLGA. Here the immuneACCESS table is served through TCRdb, limited to in-frame sequences with V and J called. Missing clones are a known gap in these copies; in checked studies unresolved V genes cover under half, and the rest lacks a known reason. The V and J calls and the clone size are those of that table, but D and trimming were determined from the DNA. The sample data list fewer than 1.6 million clones, and approximately 98.5% of these were observed just once. The ten biggest clones cover 0.36% of the sample.

Donors were healthy HIV-negative adults with no recently reported acute infections or vaccinations. Only Caucasian adults living in Nashville, Tennessee, USA were represented among the donors. Magnetic negative selection was used to enrich CD4+ T cells, after which naive cells were positively selected on CD45RA and the negative fraction became the memory subset. Blood was collected by leukapheresis, and PBMCs were isolated by Ficoll-Histopaque density gradient centrifugation and then cryopreserved in liquid nitrogen vapor phase. Analytical flow cytometry was used to check the purity and quantity of each magnetically sorted T cell population. Genomic DNA was isolated from every sorted fraction and measured by UV absorbance on a Nanodrop 2000c. The CDR3 measures 15 amino acids from cysteine to phenylalanine. Left in the record is the CDR3 DNA by itself, 45 bases read in frame from the first base. V loses 2 bases at its end and J loses 5 bases; junction bases beyond the gene matches: 3. The CDR1 and CDR2 encoded by the germline V gene are SGHTA and FQGTGA.

The sequence derives from a man between 25 and 39 years old in good health. The sample was naive CD4+ T cells sorted from blood. What this sample's cell subset or site label stands for: CD45RA+ positively selected. The chain was built from TRBV7-3 and TRBJ2-7; TRBD2 fits 13 bases in the junction. DNA sequence: TGTGCCAGCAGCTTAGGACTAGCGGGAGTCCACGAGCAGTACTTC. Translated, it gives CASSLGLAGVHEQYF.